Following are 17 T cell receptor beta chains from one sample sequenced in a study of cytomegalovirus exposure and HLA in healthy donors (TCRdb year 2017). The method behind the library was the immunoSEQ multiplex PCR assay. For the multiplex PCR, a mixture combining 60 forward primers for TCR Vbeta segments and 13 reverse primers for TCR Jbeta segments was used. In its TCRdb copy, this immuneACCESS table keeps in-frame sequences only and misses some clones. Where compared with another copy, unresolved V genes explain less than half of these, and the others have no known cause. The sample data list 90,000 to 100,000 clones, and nearly 70% of these were observed just once. 2.5% to 3% of the sample is in the top ten clones. The sequencing sample was made of PBMCs. The source is a man aged 45-60 years in good health and CMV-seronegative.

This chain uses TRBV19 with TRBJ2-1; D call uncertain. Germline assignment: CDR1 LNHDA and CDR2 SQIVND (reference sequence). V lost 3 bases and J 0 bases, leaving 9 bases between the germline ends. CDR3 size: 15 residues. The chain's CDR3 is CASSIGPFSYNEQFF. The CDR3, as DNA: TGTGCCAGTAGTATTGGCCCCTTCTCCTACAATGAGCAGTTCTTC.

The chain employs TRBV19 and TRBJ1-6; 9 bases are shared with TRBD1. The CDR3 totals 15 residues. The germline gives CDR1 LNHDA, CDR2 SQIVND (reference sequence). V shed 7 bases, J shed 4 bases, and the junction held 5 bases outside the gene matches. The CDR3 reads CASNPGTGYNSPLHF. The DNA for the CDR3 is TGTGCCAGTAATCCCGGGACAGGGTATAATTCACCCCTCCACTTT.

This chain uses TRBV7-9 with TRBJ1-1; 7 bases align to TRBD1. Germline values: CDR1 SEHNR, CDR2 FQNEAQ (reference sequence). This CDR3 spans 14 amino acids. V lost 4 bases and J lost 3; bases outside the gene matches: 5. This chain's CDR3 is CASSYRGYDTEAFF. The CDR3 bases are TGTGCCAGCAGCTACAGGGGTTATGACACTGAAGCTTTCTTT.

The rearrangement joins TRBV28 to TRBJ1-5, with D maybe TRBD1 (6 bases). Trimming cost V 8 bases and J 7 bases, with 18 bases left between them. CDR3 length: 14 residues. Germline CDR1 reads MDHEN; CDR2 reads SYDVKM. The CDR3 here is CASASGGGQQPQHF. Here the CDR3 DNA reads TGTGCCAGCGCGTCGGGGGGGGGCCAACAGCCCCAGCATTTT.

This chain links TRBV4-2 with TRBJ1-2; 9 bases map to TRBD1. The germline CDR1 and CDR2 sequences are LGHNA and YNFKEQ. The CDR3 has 15 residues. Unmatched junction bases numbered 7, after V lost 4 bases and J lost 4 bases. For the CDR3, the DNA is TGTGCCAGCAGCCTAACAGGGGGCAGGACCTATGGCTACACCTTC. Encoded protein: CASSLTGGRTYGYTF.

V is TRBV14 and J is TRBJ2-3; the match to TRBD2 covers 9 bases. Germline V gene lookup returns CDR1 SGHDN and CDR2 FVKESK. The length of the CDR3 is 16 residues. Trimming took 4 bases from V and 2 from J; bases not matched to a gene: 7. CDR3 sequence reads: CASSPKPGLATDTQYF. DNA for the CDR3: TGTGCCAGCAGCCCAAAACCGGGACTAGCCACAGATACGCAGTATTTT.

The CDR3, as DNA: TGTGCCAGCACCCCAGGACAGGTCCTATTCTATGGCTACACCTTC. The encoded protein is CASTPGQVLFYGYTF. This chain links TRBV7-3 with TRBJ1-2; 7 positions match TRBD1. CDR1 is SGHTA and CDR2 is FQGTGA in the germline V gene. CDR3 size: 15 residues. Trimming at V came to 7 bases and at J to 4 bases, leaving 12 bases not matched to a gene.

The chain is built from TRBV6-6 and TRBJ1-1, with a possible D match to TRBD1 (6 bases). CDR3 length equals 14 residues. V lost 4 bases and J lost 4, with 13 bases in between. The V gene's germline CDR1 is MNHNY and CDR2 SVGAGI (reference sequence). In DNA form, the CDR3 reads TGTGCCAGCAGTTCCGGACAGTCGGGCACTGAAGCTTTCTTT. Its protein is CASSSGQSGTEAFF.

The CDR3 is CASSPDRGAYEQYF. The CDR3 region has the DNA TGTGCCAGCAGTCCGGACAGGGGGGCCTACGAGCAGTACTTC. The gene calls are TRBV28 and TRBJ2-7, with 10 bases fitting TRBD1. Germline CDR1 is MDHEN and CDR2 is SYDVKM. V shed 5 bases and J 2 bases; nucleotides not matched to a gene: 3. The CDR3 is 14 amino acids.

The rearrangement uses TRBV5-1 and TRBJ2-3; 10 nucleotides agree with TRBD2. The CDR3 sequence is 15 residues long. CDR1 and CDR2 (germline): SGHRS, YFSETQ. J was trimmed by 2 bases and V by 5 bases; bases with no gene match: 5. The CDR3 loop is CASRGSGGNTDTQYF. The CDR3 nucleotides read TGCGCCAGCAGGGGTAGCGGGGGGAACACAGATACGCAGTATTTT.

The CDR3 is CASSQDRNTEAFF. In nucleotides, the CDR3 is TGCGCCAGCAGCCAAGACAGGAACACTGAAGCTTTCTTT. V gene TRBV5-1 combines with J gene TRBJ1-1; a possible D gene is TRBD1 (5 bases). Trimming took 4 bases from V and 1 from J, leaving 8 bases between them. The CDR3 totals 13 residues. Germline CDR1 is SGHRS and CDR2 is YFSETQ.

The J gene is TRBJ1-3, the V gene TRBV11-2, with D perhaps matching TRBD1 (6 bases). The CDR3 extends over 15 amino acids. Between the trimmed V and J ends, which lost 3 bases and 0 bases, there was a span of 9 bases. Germline values: CDR1 SGHAT, CDR2 FQNNGV. In nucleotides, the CDR3 is TGTGCCAGCAGCTTTACAGGGACCTCTGGAAACACCATATATTTT. Protein: CASSFTGTSGNTIYF.

V is TRBV2 and J is TRBJ2-7; D is possibly TRBD1 (6 bases). Germline CDR1 and CDR2: SNHLY and FYNNEI. The CDR3 loop spans 12 amino acids. The V end was cut by 6 bases, the J end by 1 base, with 7 bases between. In DNA form, the CDR3 reads TGTGCCAGCAGCAGGGGTTCCTACGAGCAGTACGTC. It encodes CASSRGSYEQYV.

The V gene is TRBV30, the J gene TRBJ2-1, with TRBD1 matching 8 bases. With V trimmed by 3 bases and J by 2 bases, 12 bases remained unmatched. The CDR3 length is 17 residues. Germline loops: CDR1 GTSNPN, CDR2 SVGIG (reference sequence). CDR3 coding DNA: TGTGCCTGGAGGGCCCCTCGGACAGGGTTGCCCTACAATGAGCAGTTCTTC. It yields the protein CAWRAPRTGLPYNEQFF.

This clone was seen just once. This rearrangement joins TRBV5-6 to TRBJ2-7; 7 bases map to TRBD1. Unmatched junction bases numbered 10, after V lost 1 base and J lost 3 bases. CDR3 size: 16 residues. In germline, CDR1 is SGHDT, CDR2 YYEEEE. The CDR3 region has the DNA TGTGCCAGCAGCTTGAGGGGGCCAGGCGAGAACTACGAGCAGTACGTC. Protein sequence: CASSLRGPGENYEQYV.

V and J are TRBV5-5 and TRBJ1-2; 7 bases line up with TRBD1. Trimming cost V 2 bases and J 4 bases; bases outside gene matches: 5. CDR1 and CDR2 from the germline V gene are SGHKS and YYEKEE (reference sequence). This CDR3 is built from 14 residues. The CDR3 DNA reads TGTGCCAGCAGCTTAGGACAGGACATCTATGGCTACACCTTC. It specifies CASSLGQDIYGYTF.

V gene TRBV20-1 combines with J gene TRBJ2-7; D unresolved. The germline gives CDR1 DFQATT, CDR2 SNEGSKA (reference sequence). The CDR3 is made up of 11 amino acids. In DNA, the CDR3 is TGCACCGGGTGGCGGCTCGGGGAGCAGTACTTC. The encoded protein is CTGWRLGEQYF.